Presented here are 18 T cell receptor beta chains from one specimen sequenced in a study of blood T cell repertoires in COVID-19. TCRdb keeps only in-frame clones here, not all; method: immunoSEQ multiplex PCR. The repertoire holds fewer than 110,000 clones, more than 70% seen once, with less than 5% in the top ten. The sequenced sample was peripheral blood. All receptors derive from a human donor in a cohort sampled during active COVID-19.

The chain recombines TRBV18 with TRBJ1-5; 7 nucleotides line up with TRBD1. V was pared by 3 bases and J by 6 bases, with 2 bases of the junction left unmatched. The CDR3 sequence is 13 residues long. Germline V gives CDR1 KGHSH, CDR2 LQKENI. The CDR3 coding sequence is TGTGCCAGCTCACCCGACAGGGTTCAGCCCCAGCATTTT. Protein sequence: CASSPDRVQPQHF.

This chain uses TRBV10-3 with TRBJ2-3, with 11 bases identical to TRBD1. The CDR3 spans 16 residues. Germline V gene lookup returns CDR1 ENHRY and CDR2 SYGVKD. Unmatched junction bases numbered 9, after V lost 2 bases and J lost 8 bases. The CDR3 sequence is CAISERTGGLWGTQYF. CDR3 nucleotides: TGTGCCATCAGTGAGAGGACAGGGGGCCTGTGGGGTACGCAGTATTTT.

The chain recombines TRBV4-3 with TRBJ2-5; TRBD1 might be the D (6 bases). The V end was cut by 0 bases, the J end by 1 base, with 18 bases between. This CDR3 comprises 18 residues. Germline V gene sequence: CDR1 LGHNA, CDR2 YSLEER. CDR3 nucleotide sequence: TGCGCCAGCAGCCAAGACCCGAGCAGGGGAACAATCCAAGAGACCCAGTACTTC. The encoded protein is CASSQDPSRGTIQETQYF.

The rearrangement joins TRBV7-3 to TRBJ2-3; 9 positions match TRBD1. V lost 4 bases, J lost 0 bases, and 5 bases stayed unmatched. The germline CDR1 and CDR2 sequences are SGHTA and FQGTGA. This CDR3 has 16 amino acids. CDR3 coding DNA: TGTGCCAGCAGCTCCCAGGGACAGGGAAGCACAGATACGCAGTATTTT. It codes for CASSSQGQGSTDTQYF. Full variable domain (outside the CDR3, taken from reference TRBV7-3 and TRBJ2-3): GAGVSQTPSNKVTEKGKYVELRCDPISGHTALYWYRQSLGQGPEFLIYFQGTGAADDSGLPNDRFFAVRPEGSVSTLKIQRTERGDSAVYLCASSSQGQGSTDTQYFGPGTRLTVL.

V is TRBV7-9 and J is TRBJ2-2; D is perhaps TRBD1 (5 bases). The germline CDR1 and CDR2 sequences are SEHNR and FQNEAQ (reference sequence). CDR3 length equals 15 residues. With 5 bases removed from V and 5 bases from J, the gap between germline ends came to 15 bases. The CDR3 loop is CASSPRRVFTGELFF. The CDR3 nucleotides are TGTGCCAGCAGCCCGCGCAGGGTGTTTACCGGGGAGCTGTTTTTT.

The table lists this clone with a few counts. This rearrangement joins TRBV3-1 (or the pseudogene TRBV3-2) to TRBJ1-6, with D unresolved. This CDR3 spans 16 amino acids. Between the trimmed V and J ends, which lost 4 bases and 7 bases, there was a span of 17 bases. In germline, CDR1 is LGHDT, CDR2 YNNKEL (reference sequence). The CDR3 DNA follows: TGTGCCAGCAGCCCCTCCAAAGGAGGTTCGAATTCACCCCTCCACTTT. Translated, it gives CASSPSKGGSNSPLHF.

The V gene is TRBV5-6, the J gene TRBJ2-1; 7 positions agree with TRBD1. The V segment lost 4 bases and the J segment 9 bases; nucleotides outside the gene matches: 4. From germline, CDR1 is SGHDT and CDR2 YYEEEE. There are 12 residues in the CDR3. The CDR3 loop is CASSVTGVEQFF. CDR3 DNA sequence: TGTGCCAGCAGCGTTACAGGGGTTGAGCAGTTCTTC.

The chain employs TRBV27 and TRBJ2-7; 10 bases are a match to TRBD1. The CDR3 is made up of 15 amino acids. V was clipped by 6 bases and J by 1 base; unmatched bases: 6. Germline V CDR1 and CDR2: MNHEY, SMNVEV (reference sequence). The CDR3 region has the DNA TGTGCCAGCAGGCGACAGGGGGCGGTATCCTACGAGCAGTACTTC. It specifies CASRRQGAVSYEQYF.

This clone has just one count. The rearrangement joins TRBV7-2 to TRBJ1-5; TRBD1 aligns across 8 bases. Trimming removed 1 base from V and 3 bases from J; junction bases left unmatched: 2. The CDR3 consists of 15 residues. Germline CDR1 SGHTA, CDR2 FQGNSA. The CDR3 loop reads CASSLGTGFNQPQHF. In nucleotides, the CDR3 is TGTGCCAGCAGCTTAGGGACAGGGTTCAATCAGCCCCAGCATTTT.

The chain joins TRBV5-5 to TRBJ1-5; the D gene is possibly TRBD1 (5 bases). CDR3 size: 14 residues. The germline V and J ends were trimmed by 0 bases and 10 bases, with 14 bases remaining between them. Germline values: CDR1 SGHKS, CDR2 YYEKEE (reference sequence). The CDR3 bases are TGTGCCAGCAGCTTGGAGGGACCGGGAGGACCCCAGCATTTT. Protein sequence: CASSLEGPGGPQHF.

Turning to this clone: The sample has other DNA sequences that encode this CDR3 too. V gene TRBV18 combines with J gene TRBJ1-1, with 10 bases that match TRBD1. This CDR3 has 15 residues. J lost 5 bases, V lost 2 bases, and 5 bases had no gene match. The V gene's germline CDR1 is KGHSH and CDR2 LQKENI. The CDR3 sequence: CASSPRQGAFTEAFF. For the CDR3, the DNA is TGTGCCAGCTCACCAAGACAGGGGGCGTTTACTGAAGCTTTCTTT.

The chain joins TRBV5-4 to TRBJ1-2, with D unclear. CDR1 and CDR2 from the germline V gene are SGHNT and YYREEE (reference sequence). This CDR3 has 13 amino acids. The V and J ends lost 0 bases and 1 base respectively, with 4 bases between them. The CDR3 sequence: CASSLAGNYGYTF. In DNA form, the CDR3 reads TGTGCCAGCAGCTTGGCCGGTAACTATGGCTACACCTTC.

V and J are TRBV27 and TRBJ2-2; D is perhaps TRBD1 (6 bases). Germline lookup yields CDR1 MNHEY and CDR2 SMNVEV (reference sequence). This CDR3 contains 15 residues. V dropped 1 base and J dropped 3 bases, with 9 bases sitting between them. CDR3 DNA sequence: TGTGCCAGCAGTTTATTCGCAGGGGACACCGGGGAGCTGTTTTTT. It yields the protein CASSLFAGDTGELFF.

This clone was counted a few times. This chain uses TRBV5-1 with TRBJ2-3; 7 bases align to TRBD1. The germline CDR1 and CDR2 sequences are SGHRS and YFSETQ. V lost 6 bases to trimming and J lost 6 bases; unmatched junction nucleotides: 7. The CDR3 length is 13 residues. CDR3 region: CASNYGTADTQYF. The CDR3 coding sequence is TGCGCCAGCAACTACGGGACAGCGGATACGCAGTATTTT.

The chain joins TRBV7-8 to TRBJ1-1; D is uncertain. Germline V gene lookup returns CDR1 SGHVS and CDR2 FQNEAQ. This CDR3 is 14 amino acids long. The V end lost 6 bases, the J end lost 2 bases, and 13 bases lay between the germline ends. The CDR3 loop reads CASSLQIGNTEAFF. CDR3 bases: TGTGCCAGCAGTCTACAGATCGGAAACACTGAAGCTTTCTTT.

This CDR3 reads CASSISRDIAGNQPQHF. As DNA, the CDR3 is TGTGCCAGTAGTATCTCCAGGGACATCGCGGGCAATCAGCCCCAGCATTTT. The chain combines TRBV19 with TRBJ1-5; TRBD1 might be the D (6 bases). Germline CDR1 LNHDA, CDR2 SQIVND (reference sequence). V was shortened by 3 bases and J by 2 bases, with 17 bases between the two germline ends. This CDR3 spans 17 amino acids. The variable domain in full, completed from reference TRBV19 and TRBJ1-5, reads DGGITQSPKYLFRKEGQNVTLSCEQNLNHDAMYWYRQDPGQGLRLIYYSQIVNDFQKGDIAEGYSVSREKKESFPLTVTSAQKNPTAFYLCASSISRDIAGNQPQHFGDGTRLSIL.

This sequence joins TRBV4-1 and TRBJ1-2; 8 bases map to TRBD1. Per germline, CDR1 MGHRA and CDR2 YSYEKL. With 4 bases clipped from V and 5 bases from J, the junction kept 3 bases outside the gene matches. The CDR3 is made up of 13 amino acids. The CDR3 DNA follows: TGCGCCAGCAGCCCTGACAGGGGATATGGCTACACCTTC. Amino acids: CASSPDRGYGYTF.

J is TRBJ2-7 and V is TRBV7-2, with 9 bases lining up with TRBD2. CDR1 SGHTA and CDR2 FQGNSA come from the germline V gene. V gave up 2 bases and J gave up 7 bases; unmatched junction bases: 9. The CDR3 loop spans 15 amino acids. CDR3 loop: CASSLLTSGGEEQYF. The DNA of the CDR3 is TGTGCCAGCAGCTTATTGACTAGCGGAGGCGAAGAGCAGTACTTC.